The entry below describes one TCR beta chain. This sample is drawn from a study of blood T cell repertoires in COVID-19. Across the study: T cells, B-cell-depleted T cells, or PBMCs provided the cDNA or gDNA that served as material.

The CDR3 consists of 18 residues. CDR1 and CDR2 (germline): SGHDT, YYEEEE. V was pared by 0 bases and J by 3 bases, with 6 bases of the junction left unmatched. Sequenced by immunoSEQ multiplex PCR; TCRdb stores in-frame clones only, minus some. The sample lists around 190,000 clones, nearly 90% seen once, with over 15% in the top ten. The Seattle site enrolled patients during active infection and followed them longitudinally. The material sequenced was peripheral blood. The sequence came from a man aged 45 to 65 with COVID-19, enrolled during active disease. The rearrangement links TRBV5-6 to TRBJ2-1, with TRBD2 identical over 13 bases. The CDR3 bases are TGTGCCAGCAGCTTGGTACTAGCGGGAGGGCATTTCTACAATGAGCAGTTCTTC. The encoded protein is CASSLVLAGGHFYNEQFF.